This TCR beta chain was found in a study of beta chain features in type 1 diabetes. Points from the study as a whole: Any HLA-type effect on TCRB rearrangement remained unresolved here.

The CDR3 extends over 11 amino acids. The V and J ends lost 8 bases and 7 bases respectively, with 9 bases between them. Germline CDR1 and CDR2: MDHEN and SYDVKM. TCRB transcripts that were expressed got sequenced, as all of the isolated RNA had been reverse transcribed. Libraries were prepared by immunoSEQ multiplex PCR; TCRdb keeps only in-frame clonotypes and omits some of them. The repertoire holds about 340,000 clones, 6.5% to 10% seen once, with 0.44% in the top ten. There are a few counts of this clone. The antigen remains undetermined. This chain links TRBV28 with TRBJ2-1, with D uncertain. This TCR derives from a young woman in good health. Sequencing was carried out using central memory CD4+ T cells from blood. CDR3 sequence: CASRLENEQFF. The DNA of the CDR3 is TGTGCCAGCCGTCTAGAAAATGAGCAGTTCTTC. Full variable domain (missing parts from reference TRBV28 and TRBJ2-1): DVKVTQSSRYLVKRTGEKVFLECVQDMDHENMFWYRQDPGLGLRLIYFSYDVKMKEKGDIPEGYSVSREKKERFSLILESASTNQTSMYLCASRLENEQFFGPGTRLTVL.